The present TCR beta chain was sequenced within a study of tumor-infiltrating lymphocytes in primary liver carcinoma. On the study more broadly: The patients comprised men and women between the ages of 30 and 69 years.

TCR beta cDNA was prepared out of 450 to 500 ng total RNA by means of a constant-region primer. ARM-PCR, slightly modified, supplied the TCR beta libraries through three nested multiplex PCR rounds. The two initial PCR rounds, approximately 10 cycles each, used TRBV1-TRBV30 forward and C-beta reverse primers. TCRdb reprocessed the multiplex PCR reads with MiXCR, giving one entry per CDR3 protein. The sample lists 20,000 to 25,000 distinct CDR3 sequences; about 75% were seen once. Note on this clonotype: What it recognizes is unknown.

Study-level points and caveats: Presence in all five tumor regions was observed for only about 8-25% of top clones.

V lost 5 bases to trimming and J lost 0 bases, with 11 bases between them. This CDR3 is built from 15 residues. Germline lookup yields CDR1 MNHEY and CDR2 SVGAGI. From around 18-30 mg of unsorted bulk tissue, DNA and RNA were co-extracted together. The study enrolled treatment-naive patients with chronic HBV infection. Sequencing was carried out using liver tumor tissue from sampling region 1. Subset in this sample: tumor region T1, superior pole. The chain combines TRBV6-5 with TRBJ2-1; weak D call: TRBD2 (5 bases). This receptor was obtained from a young woman with primary liver carcinoma and hepatitis B virus infection. CDR3 nucleotides: TGTGCCAGCAGTGTCGGGATTAGCTCCTACAATGAGCAGTTCTTC. Residues: CASSVGISSYNEQFF.